Given below is one T cell receptor (beta chain) in context. V gave up 5 bases and J gave up 6 bases; unmatched junction bases: 3. Germline CDR1 reads LNHDA; CDR2 reads SQIVND (reference sequence). The CDR3 runs to 14 residues. These data come from a study of blood T cell repertoires in COVID-19. Per the authors' pipeline: Cell counts per sample came from amplifying reference gene primers. Sequencing used immunoSEQ multiplex PCR; TCRdb keeps in-frame clones, though not all of them. The DNA was the basis for D and trimming; V, J and clone size are from that table. The table shows fewer than 200,000 clones, with about 87% occurring only once.

The J gene is TRBJ1-4, the V gene TRBV19, with 10 bases lining up with TRBD1. This sequence was found in an older woman who had recovered from COVID-19. Input material: peripheral blood. The CDR3 DNA reads TGTGCCAGTAGTCCCGGGACAGGGGATGAAAAACTGTTTTTT. This encodes CASSPGTGDEKLFF.